This TCR beta chain was found in a study of human T cells and chemical hapten exposure. Study information: Diphenylcyclopropenone was administered weekly to the scalp of patients throughout the roughly 25-week study. Study-wide findings and caveats: Expanded TCRs were compared with controls, and the expanded TCRs formed significantly more large CDR3 similarity clusters.

Using its own MiXCR run on the RACE reads, TCRdb lists one record per CDR3 protein. The profile shows approximately 80,000 distinct CDR3 sequences, roughly 7.6% of them singletons. This sample's time point: patch test 1, 2 weeks after DPC sensitization. As for treatment: therapeutic diphenylcyclopropenone sensitization with weekly scalp DPC. This clonotype was seen a handful of times. Its antigen is as yet unknown. This TCR came from a woman aged 25 to 39 with alopecia areata. Some clones in this sample may be carry-over from other donors' samples. Sample: whole blood, taken in connection with sensitization to the hapten diphenylcyclopropenone (DPC).

The CDR3 coding sequence is TGTGCCTGGTCCACCGGCGTTACCTACGAGCAGTACTTC. As protein: CAWSTGVTYEQYF. The genes are TRBV30 and TRBJ2-7; unclear D gene. V lost 5 bases and J 2 bases, leaving 13 bases between the germline ends. Germline V gene data show CDR1 as GTSNPN and CDR2 as SVGIG (reference sequence). CDR3 length: 13 amino acids.